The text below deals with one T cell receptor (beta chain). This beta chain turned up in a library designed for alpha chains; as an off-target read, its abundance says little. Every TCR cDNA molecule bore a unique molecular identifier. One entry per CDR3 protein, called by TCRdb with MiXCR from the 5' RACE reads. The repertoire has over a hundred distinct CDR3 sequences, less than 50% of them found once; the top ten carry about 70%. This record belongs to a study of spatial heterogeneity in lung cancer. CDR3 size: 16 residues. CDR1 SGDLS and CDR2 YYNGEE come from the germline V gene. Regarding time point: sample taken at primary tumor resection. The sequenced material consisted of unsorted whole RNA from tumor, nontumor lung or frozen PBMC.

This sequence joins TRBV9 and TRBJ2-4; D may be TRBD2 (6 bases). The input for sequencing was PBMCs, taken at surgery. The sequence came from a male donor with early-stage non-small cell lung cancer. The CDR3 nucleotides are TGTGGTTCCGGTAGTGGGGGGATGTTAGCCAAAAACATTCAGTACTTC. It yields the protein CGSGSGGMLAKNIQYF.